Reported below is one T cell receptor (beta chain). What it recognizes is unknown. Expressed TCRB transcripts got sequenced, as all isolated RNA was reverse transcribed. The table came from immunoSEQ multiplex PCR; TCRdb's copy has only in-frame clones and leaves some out. The sample holds 350,000 to 450,000 clones, more than 11% seen once. Trimming removed 4 bases at V and 6 bases at J, with 11 bases between. The CDR3 totals 13 residues. Germline values: CDR1 SGHNT, CDR2 YYREEE (reference sequence). The data are from a study of beta chain features in type 1 diabetes. Study results and caveats: Across patients, naive, central memory and Treg TCRB repertoires exhibited apparently greater similarity than was observed across healthy donors. Junctions at VDJ sites from type 1 diabetes patients had fewer insertions and more deletions.

Sequenced sample: naive CD4+ T cells from blood. The sequence was collected from a man in his thirties or forties in good health. This chain uses TRBV5-4 with TRBJ2-1; tentative D call: TRBD1 (5 bases). The CDR3 sequence: CASSPTDSNEQFF. The CDR3 DNA reads as TGTGCCAGCAGCCCAACCGACAGCAATGAGCAGTTCTTC.